These T cell receptor beta chains were read from a single sample in a study of blood T cells in healthy people across ages. TCRdb re-analysed the 5' RACE reads in MiXCR, keeping a single row per CDR3 protein. The table lists over a million distinct CDR3 sequences, under 55% of them singletons. The specimen was blood. The origin of the receptors is a woman aged 60-70 years in good health. CDR3s include the opening cysteine and the closing phenylalanine or tryptophan. The D gene is left open where the match is weak. Size is stated for part of the rows, as once, few or many counts, or as a class when the clone is expanded.

V	size	J	D	CDR3	DNA
TRBV5-1	-	TRBJ2-7	-	CASSLAGTQSYEQYF	TGCGCCAGCAGCTTGGCTGGGACGCAATCCTACGAGCAGTACTTC
TRBV12-3/TRBV12-4	-	TRBJ2-2	TRBD2	CATHGVALAGVYTGELFF	TGTGCCACCCACGGAGTTGCTCTAGCGGGAGTTTACACCGGGGAGCTGTTTTTT
TRBV20-1	-	TRBJ2-1	TRBD2	CSASTSEDEQFF	TGCAGTGCTAGCACTAGCGAGGATGAGCAGTTCTTC
TRBV10-3	-	TRBJ2-7	-	CASKLVGDYEQYF	TGTGCCTCTAAACTAGTGGGAGACTACGAGCAGTACTTC
TRBV11-2	few	TRBJ2-5	TRBD1	CASSLEVDRGGETQYF	TGTGCCAGCAGCTTAGAAGTGGACAGGGGCGGGGAGACCCAGTACTTC
TRBV7-9	few	TRBJ2-5	-	CASSGQGSEETQYF	TGTGCCAGCAGCGGCCAGGGATCCGAAGAGACCCAGTACTTC
TRBV18	-	TRBJ2-1	-	CASSPDQQRSNEQFF	TGTGCCAGCTCACCAGACCAGCAGAGGAGCAATGAGCAGTTCTTC
TRBV11-2	once	TRBJ2-2	-	CASSYALANTGELFF	TGTGCCAGCAGCTATGCTTTGGCTAATACAGGGGAGCTGTTTTTT
TRBV5-5	few	TRBJ2-7	TRBD1	CASSLIGTGNDYEQYF	TGTGCCAGCAGCTTGATCGGGACAGGGAACGACTACGAGCAGTACTTC
TRBV7-6	-	TRBJ2-5	-	CASSKLGETQYF	TGTGCCAGCAGCAAATTAGGAGAGACCCAGTACTTC
TRBV4-2	-	TRBJ2-3	TRBD2	CASSHVLAGETDTQYF	TGTGCCAGCAGCCACGTACTAGCGGGAGAGACAGATACGCAGTATTTT
TRBV27	-	TRBJ2-5	TRBD2	CASSLSAGGPQTQYF	TGTGCCAGCAGTTTATCGGCGGGAGGGCCACAAACCCAGTACTTC
TRBV28	few	TRBJ2-3	-	CASCIQADTQYF	TGTGCCAGCTGCATACAGGCGGATACGCAGTATTTT
TRBV29-1	-	TRBJ2-5	-	CSVELQMQTQYF	TGCAGCGTTGAACTGCAGATGCAGACCCAGTACTTC
TRBV29-1	-	TRBJ1-2	TRBD1	CSVGHTGDYGYTF	TGCAGCGTTGGTCACACAGGGGACTATGGCTACACCTTC
TRBV11-2	-	TRBJ2-7	TRBD2	CASSSRLADSYNEQYF	TGTGCCAGCAGCTCCCGACTAGCGGACTCCTACAATGAGCAGTACTTC
TRBV28	few	TRBJ2-7	TRBD1	CASNTDRGYEQYF	TGTGCCAGCAACACCGACAGGGGCTACGAGCAGTACTTC
TRBV27	-	TRBJ2-1	-	CASSLYRAGQETQFF	TGTGCCAGCAGTTTATATAGGGCCGGCCAAGAGACCCAGTTCTTC
TRBV4-2	few	TRBJ2-7	TRBD2	CASSQDMASGSPRDLEQYF	TGTGCCAGCAGCCAAGATATGGCTAGCGGGTCCCCCAGGGATCTCGAGCAGTACTTC
TRBV3-1	-	TRBJ2-3	TRBD2	CASSQGGRGTDTQYF	TGTGCCAGCAGCCAAGGCGGGAGAGGGACAGATACGCAGTATTTT
TRBV29-1	-	TRBJ2-5	-	CSIIGAGNEQYF	TGCAGCATCATAGGTGCGGGGAATGAGCAGTACTTC
TRBV7-8	-	TRBJ1-6	TRBD1	CASSPGQADNSPLHF	TGTGCCAGCAGCCCAGGACAGGCGGATAATTCACCCCTCCACTTT
TRBV5-1	few	TRBJ1-2	-	CASSLRLNRDYGYTF	TGCGCCAGCAGCTTAAGACTAAACCGGGACTATGGCTACACCTTC
TRBV2	few	TRBJ2-5	-	CASSRLARGETQYF	TGTGCCAGCAGTCGACTAGCCAGGGGAGAGACCCAGTACTTC
TRBV6-2/TRBV6-3	-	TRBJ1-1	TRBD1	CASSYVTGELRSTEAFF	TGTGCCAGCAGTTACGTTACAGGGGAATTAAGAAGCACTGAAGCTTTCTTT
TRBV12-3/TRBV12-4	-	TRBJ2-7	-	CASSLPGPGEQYF	TGTGCCAGCAGTTTGCCGGGGCCGGGGGAGCAGTACTTC
TRBV12-3/TRBV12-4	-	TRBJ2-5	-	CASSLLGARQQQYF	TGTGCCAGCAGTTTATTGGGGGCGCGGCAGCAGCAGTACTTC
TRBV5-1	-	TRBJ2-1	-	CASSLAEAVNNEQFF	TGCGCCAGCAGCTTGGCCGAGGCGGTGAACAATGAGCAGTTCTTC
TRBV12-3/TRBV12-4	-	TRBJ2-1	-	CASSLAQAGRDEQFF	TGTGCCAGCAGTTTAGCACAAGCGGGTCGCGATGAGCAGTTCTTC
TRBV4-1	few	TRBJ2-1	-	CASSQDGTGPPYNEQFF	TGCGCCAGCAGCCAAGACGGAACAGGACCCCCCTACAATGAGCAGTTCTTC
TRBV18	few	TRBJ1-6	TRBD1	CASSPQGRDSPLHF	TGTGCCAGCTCCCCACAGGGGAGGGATTCACCCCTCCACTTT
TRBV28	once	TRBJ2-1	-	CASNTRLGYNEQFF	TGTGCCAGCAATACCCGACTAGGGTACAATGAGCAGTTCTTC
TRBV7-9	-	TRBJ2-1	-	CASSLGTSGTSYNEQFF	TGTGCCAGCAGCTTAGGGACTTCAGGGACCAGTTACAATGAGCAGTTCTTC
TRBV20-1	-	TRBJ2-7	-	CSALAPRVEQYF	TGCAGTGCCCTGGCTCCCAGGGTCGAGCAGTACTTC
TRBV6-2/TRBV6-3	few	TRBJ2-4	TRBD2	CASSAGLAGEQYF	TGTGCCAGCAGCGCCGGACTAGCGGGTGAGCAGTACTTC
TRBV30	-	TRBJ1-2	TRBD1	CAWNLQGAYGYTF	TGTGCCTGGAACCTCCAGGGGGCCTATGGCTACACCTTC
TRBV25-1	many	TRBJ1-6	-	CASSDGSYSPLHF	TGTGCCAGCAGTGATGGGAGTTATTCACCCCTCCACTTT